Reported below is one T cell receptor beta chain. The antigen is unknown. The CDR3 is made up of 13 amino acids. CDR1 is SGHTA, CDR2 FQGNSA, per germline. Trimming took 11 bases from V and 6 from J, leaving 16 bases between them. The data derive from a study of T cells after yellow fever vaccination. General observations from the study: Post-booster repertoires contained most primary-vaccination clones again (almost 97% CD4, around 89% CD8). The study found a weaker secondary response that peaked faster, day 5 versus 15. Of the clonotypes, a small share occurred in both CD4 and CD8 compartments.

Synthesis of TCR cDNA relied on 5'RACE template switching, which attached a universal primer site and UMIs. One entry per CDR3 protein results from TCRdb running MiXCR on the 5' RACE reads. Of around 120,000 distinct CDR3 sequences in the sample, roughly 6.8% were seen once. This TCR derives from a man between 18 and 35 years old who received the YFV17D yellow fever vaccine. Sequencing was performed on CD4+ T cells sorted from PBMCs, taken about 49 days after the first yellow fever vaccination. V usage is TRBV7-2 and J usage is TRBJ2-2; D may match TRBD1 or TRBD2 (5 bases each). The CDR3: CAAGAARSGELFF. CDR3 bases: TGTGCCGCCGGGGCAGCCCGGTCCGGGGAGCTGTTTTTT.